Listed below are T cell receptor beta chains from one sample, sequenced in a study of radiation and T cells in renal cell carcinoma. Using immunoSEQ multiplex PCR, the repertoire was profiled, and TCRdb retains in-frame clones only, with some absent. The profile covers 12,000 to 15,000 clones, with approximately 52% appearing a single time and 10% to 15% taken by the ten largest. The sequences come from tumor tissue, collected from a patient whose treatment was nephrectomy without radiotherapy. Receptors originate from a man between 50 and 59 years old with renal cell carcinoma. The conserved cysteine and the conserved F or W are not part of the CDR3 here. Each record gives: J gene, V gene, CDR3 protein.

>TRBJ2-1|TRBV15
ATSRGLAGSPTYNEQF
>TRBJ1-3|TRBV18
ASSPPGGTGNTIY
>TRBJ2-5|TRBV19
ASNTGTGGLETQY
>TRBJ1-2|TRBV9
ASSRDGQIYGYT
>TRBJ2-7|TRBV6-7
ANSGYEQY
>TRBJ2-1|TRBV4-1
ASSQVRTGNEQF
>TRBJ1-1|TRBV2
ATSRQQGREAF
>TRBJ2-5|TRBV30
AAAGGGRETQY
>TRBJ1-2|TRBV19
ASSMITGGNYGYT
>TRBJ1-2|TRBV12-5
ASGPPGQDFIYGYT
>TRBJ2-3|TRBV19
ASSIAGSGTDTQY
>TRBJ1-1|TRBV5-5
ASSQMDRGRDTEAF
>TRBJ2-7|TRBV5-6
ASSLSGEGYEQY
>TRBJ1-2|TRBV4-1
ASSQDGSGAYGYT
>TRBJ2-7|TRBV12-5
ASGLTDYEQY
>TRBJ2-1|TRBV5-1
ASSWGLANNEQF
>TRBJ1-5|TRBV19
ASSIDRTSDQPQH
>TRBJ1-1|TRBV27
ASSSRDKPWIEAF
>TRBJ1-1|TRBV18
ASSPSTGGDPTEAF
>TRBJ1-5|TRBV6-5
ATSTGDSNQPQH
>TRBJ2-2|TRBV10-2
ASSRGTGELF
>TRBJ1-1|TRBV11-1
ASSLADPGRDEAF
>TRBJ2-3|TRBV7-9
ASSSGGRDTTSTDTQY
>TRBJ2-5|TRBV5-6
ASSFDPSPRAETQY
>TRBJ1-5|TRBV6-6
ASSYSEGGNQPQH
>TRBJ1-4|TRBV5-1
ASSRTGQSNEKLF
>TRBJ1-2|TRBV5-1
ASSLGVGNYGYT